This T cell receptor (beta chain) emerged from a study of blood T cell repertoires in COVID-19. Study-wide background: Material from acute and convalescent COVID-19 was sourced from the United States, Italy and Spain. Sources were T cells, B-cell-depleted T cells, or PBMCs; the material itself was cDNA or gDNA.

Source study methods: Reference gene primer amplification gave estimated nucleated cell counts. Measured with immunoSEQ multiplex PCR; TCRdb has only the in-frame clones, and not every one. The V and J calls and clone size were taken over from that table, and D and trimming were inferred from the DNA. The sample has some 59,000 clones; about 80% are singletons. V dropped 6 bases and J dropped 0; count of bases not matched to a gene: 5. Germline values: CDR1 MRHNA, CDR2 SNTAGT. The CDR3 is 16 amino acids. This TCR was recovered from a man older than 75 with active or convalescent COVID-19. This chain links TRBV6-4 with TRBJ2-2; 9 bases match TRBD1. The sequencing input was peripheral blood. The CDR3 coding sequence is TGTGCCAGCAGCGAACAGGGGGCCCCGAACACCGGGGAGCTGTTTTTT. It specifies CASSEQGAPNTGELFF.